A selection of T cell receptor beta chains follows, all from one sample in a study of CD8 T cells in Susac syndrome. TCRdb redid the calling of the immunoSEQ multiplex PCR reads with MiXCR, one entry per CDR3 protein. Of about 200,000 distinct CDR3 sequences in the sample, around nine tenths were seen once. Sequenced material: CD8+ T cells from PBMCs. Receptor source: a human donor with multiple sclerosis. Both conserved end residues are part of each CDR3. Each record gives: clone size, D gene, J gene, V gene, CDR3 DNA, CDR3 protein. A D gene is named only where the DNA matches it firmly. Size is omitted from some rows. Given values are once, few, many or a class for expanded clones.

>-|-|TRBJ1-5|TRBV7-9
TGTGCCAGCAGCCTAGATCGGGGGCCCCAGCATTTT
CASSLDRGPQHF
>-|-|TRBJ1-2|TRBV4-1
TGCGCCAGCAGCCAAGATCCTTCCCCTGATTATGGCTACACCTTC
CASSQDPSPDYGYTF
>-|TRBD1|TRBJ2-3|TRBV24-1
TGTGCCACCAGGGGGGACAGTCCGGGAGATACGCAGTATTTT
CATRGDSPGDTQYF
>-|-|TRBJ1-2|TRBV25-1
TGTGCCAGCAGTGAATTGATAGGGCAGAGCTATGGCTACACCTTC
CASSELIGQSYGYTF
>-|-|TRBJ2-1|TRBV6-4
TGTGCCAGCAGTGAAGGTGAAGGGGCAATATACAATGAGCAGTTCTTC
CASSEGEGAIYNEQFF
>few|-|TRBJ2-7|TRBV2
TGTGCCAGCAGTCCCCGCGGCTACGAGCAGTACTTC
CASSPRGYEQYF
>-|TRBD1|TRBJ2-7|TRBV29-1
TGCAGCGTGGGACAGGGCCTAGAGCAGTACTTC
CSVGQGLEQYF
>-|-|TRBJ1-1|TRBV6-2/TRBV6-3
TGTGCCAGCAGTTCAAGTCCCCGAGATGCTTTCTTT
CASSSSPRDAFF
>-|TRBD2|TRBJ2-7|TRBV27
TGTGCCAGCAGTTTTAGCGGGAGGGCCGAGTACGAGCAGTACTTC
CASSFSGRAEYEQYF
>-|-|TRBJ1-2|TRBV30
TGTGCCTGGAGTGCGGAGTTTCGGAGTCGCTATGGCTACACCTTC
CAWSAEFRSRYGYTF
>-|-|TRBJ1-1|TRBV12-5
TGTGCTAGTGGTTGGGGACCGACTGAAGCTTTCTTT
CASGWGPTEAFF
>-|-|TRBJ1-1|TRBV20-1
TGCAGTGCTAGAACCCGGCTCAATTTTGAAGCTTTCTTT
CSARTRLNFEAFF
>-|-|TRBJ1-1|TRBV5-1
TGCGCCAGCAGCTTGGAGACTGAAGCTTTCTTT
CASSLETEAFF